The entry that follows covers one T cell receptor (beta chain) sequence. This sample is drawn from a study of blood T cell repertoires in COVID-19. Study details: Donors in the United States, Italy and Spain gave samples during acute or convalescent COVID-19.

Germline V CDR1 and CDR2: SGHVS, FQNEAQ. The CDR3 totals 13 residues. Deletions cut 3 bases from V and 4 bases from J, with 7 bases between. Only in-frame clones appear in the TCRdb table, and some are missing; sequencing was by immunoSEQ multiplex PCR. The sample contains around 50,000 clones, around 88% of which appear only once. Sequenced: peripheral blood. This rearrangement joins TRBV7-8 to TRBJ1-3; the D is unclear. The TCR originated in a woman aged 80 or over with acute or convalescent COVID-19. The CDR3, as DNA: TGTGCCAGCAGCTTCGAGAGAGGAAACACCATATATTTT. Residues: CASSFERGNTIYF.